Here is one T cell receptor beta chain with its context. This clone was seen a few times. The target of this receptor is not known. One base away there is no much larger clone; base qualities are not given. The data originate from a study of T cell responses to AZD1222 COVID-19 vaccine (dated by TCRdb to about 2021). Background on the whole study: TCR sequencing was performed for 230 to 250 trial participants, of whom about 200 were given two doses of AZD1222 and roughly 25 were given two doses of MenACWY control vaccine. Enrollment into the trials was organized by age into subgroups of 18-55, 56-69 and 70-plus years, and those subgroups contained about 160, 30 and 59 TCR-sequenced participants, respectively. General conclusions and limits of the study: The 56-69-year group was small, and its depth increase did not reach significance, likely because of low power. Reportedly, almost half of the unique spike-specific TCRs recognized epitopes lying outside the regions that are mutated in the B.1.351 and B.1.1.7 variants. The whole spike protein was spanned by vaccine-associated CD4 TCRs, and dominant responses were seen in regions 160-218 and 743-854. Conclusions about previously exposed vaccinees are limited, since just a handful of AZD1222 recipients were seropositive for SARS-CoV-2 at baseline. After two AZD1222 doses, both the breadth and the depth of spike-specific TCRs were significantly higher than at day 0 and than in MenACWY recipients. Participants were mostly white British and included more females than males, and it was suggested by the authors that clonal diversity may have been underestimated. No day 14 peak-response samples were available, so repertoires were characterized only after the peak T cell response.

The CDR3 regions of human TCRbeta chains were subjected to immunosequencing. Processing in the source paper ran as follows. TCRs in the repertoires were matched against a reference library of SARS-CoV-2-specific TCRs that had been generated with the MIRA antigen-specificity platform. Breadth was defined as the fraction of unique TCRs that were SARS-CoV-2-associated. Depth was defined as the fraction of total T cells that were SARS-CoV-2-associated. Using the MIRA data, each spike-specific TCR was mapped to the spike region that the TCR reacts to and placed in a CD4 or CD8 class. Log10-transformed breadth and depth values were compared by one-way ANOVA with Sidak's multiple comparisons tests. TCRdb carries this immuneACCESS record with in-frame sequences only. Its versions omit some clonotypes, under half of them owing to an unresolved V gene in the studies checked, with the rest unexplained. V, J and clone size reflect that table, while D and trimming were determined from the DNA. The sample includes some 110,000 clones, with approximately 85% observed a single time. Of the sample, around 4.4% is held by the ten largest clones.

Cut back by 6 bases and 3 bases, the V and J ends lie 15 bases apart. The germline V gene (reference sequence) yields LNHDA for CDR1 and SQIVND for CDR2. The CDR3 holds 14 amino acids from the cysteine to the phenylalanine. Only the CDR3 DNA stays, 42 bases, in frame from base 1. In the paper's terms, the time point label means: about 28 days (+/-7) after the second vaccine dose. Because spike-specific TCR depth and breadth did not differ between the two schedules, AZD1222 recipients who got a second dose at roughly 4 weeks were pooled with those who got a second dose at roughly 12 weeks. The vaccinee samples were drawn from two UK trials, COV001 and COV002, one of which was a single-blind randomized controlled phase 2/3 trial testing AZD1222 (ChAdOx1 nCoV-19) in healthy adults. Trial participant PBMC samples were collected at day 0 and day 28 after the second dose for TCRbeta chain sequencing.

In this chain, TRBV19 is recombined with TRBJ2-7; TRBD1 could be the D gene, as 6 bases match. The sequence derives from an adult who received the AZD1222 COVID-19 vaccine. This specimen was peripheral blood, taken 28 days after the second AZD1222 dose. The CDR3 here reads CASSPTGNIYEQYF. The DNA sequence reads TGTGCCAGTAGCCCAACAGGGAACATCTACGAGCAGTACTTC.